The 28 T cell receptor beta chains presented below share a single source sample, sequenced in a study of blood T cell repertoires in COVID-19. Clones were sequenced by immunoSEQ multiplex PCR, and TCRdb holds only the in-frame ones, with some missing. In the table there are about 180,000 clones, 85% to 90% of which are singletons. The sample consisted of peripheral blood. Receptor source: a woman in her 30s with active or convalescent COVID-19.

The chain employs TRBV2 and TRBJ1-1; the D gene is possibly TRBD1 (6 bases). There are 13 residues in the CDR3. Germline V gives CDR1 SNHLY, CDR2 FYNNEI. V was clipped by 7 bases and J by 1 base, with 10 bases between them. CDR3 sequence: CASIIQGNTEAFF. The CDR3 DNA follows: TGTGCCAGCATCATACAGGGGAACACTGAAGCTTTCTTT.

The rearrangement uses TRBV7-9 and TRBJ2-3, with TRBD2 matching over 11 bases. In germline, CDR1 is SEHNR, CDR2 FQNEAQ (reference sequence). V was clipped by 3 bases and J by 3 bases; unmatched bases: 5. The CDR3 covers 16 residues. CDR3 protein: CASSFRLAGFTDTQYF. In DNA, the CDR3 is TGTGCCAGCAGCTTCAGACTAGCGGGATTTACAGATACGCAGTATTTT. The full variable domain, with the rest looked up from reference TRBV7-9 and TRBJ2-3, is DTGVSQNPRHKITKRGQNVTFRCDPISEHNRLYWYRQTLGQGPEFLTYFQNEAQLEKSRLLSDRFSAERPKGSFSTLEIQRTEQGDSAMYLCASSFRLAGFTDTQYFGPGTRLTVL.

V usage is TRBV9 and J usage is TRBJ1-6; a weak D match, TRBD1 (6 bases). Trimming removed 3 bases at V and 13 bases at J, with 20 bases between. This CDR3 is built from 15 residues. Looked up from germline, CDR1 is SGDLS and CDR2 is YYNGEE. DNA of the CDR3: TGTGCCAGCAGCGCCGACTTAGACAGGAGTCTCCCCCTCCACTTT. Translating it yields CASSADLDRSLPLHF.

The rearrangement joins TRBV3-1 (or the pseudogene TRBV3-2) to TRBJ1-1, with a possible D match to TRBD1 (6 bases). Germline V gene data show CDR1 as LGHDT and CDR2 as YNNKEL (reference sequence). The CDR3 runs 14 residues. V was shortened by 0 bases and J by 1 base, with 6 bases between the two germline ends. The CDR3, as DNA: TGTGCCAGCAGCCAAGAGACAGGGAACACTGAAGCTTTCTTT. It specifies CASSQETGNTEAFF.

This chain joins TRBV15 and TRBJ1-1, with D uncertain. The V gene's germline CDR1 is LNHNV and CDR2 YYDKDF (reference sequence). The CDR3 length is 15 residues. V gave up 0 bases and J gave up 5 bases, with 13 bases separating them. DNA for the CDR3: TGTGCCACCAGCAGAGATCCTGCCGGCGGGACTGAAGCTTTCTTT. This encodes CATSRDPAGGTEAFF.

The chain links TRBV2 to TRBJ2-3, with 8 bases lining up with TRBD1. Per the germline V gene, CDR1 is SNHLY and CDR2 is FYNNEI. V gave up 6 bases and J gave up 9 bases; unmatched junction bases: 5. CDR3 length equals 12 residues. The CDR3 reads CASSETGVTQYF. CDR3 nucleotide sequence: TGTGCCAGCAGCGAGACAGGGGTCACGCAGTATTTT.

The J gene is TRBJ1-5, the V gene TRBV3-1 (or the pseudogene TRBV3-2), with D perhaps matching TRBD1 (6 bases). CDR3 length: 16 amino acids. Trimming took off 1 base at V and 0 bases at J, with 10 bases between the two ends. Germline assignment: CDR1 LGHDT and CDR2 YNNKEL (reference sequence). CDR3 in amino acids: CASSQVRTVSNQPQHF. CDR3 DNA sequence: TGTGCCAGCAGCCAAGTAAGGACAGTTAGCAATCAGCCCCAGCATTTT.

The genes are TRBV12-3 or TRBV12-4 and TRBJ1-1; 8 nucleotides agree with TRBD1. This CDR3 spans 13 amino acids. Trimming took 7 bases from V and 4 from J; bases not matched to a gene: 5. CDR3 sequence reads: CASTPGTGTEAFF. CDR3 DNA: TGTGCCAGCACCCCCGGGACAGGCACTGAAGCTTTCTTT.

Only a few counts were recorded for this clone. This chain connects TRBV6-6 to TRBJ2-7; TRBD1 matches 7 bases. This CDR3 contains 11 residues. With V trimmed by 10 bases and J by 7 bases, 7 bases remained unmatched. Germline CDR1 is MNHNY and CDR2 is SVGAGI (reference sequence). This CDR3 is CATGQEGEQYF. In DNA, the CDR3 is TGTGCCACCGGACAGGAAGGGGAGCAGTACTTC.

The DNA of the CDR3 is TGTGCCAGCAGCTTAGGGACAGACTCCTATGGCTACACCTTC. It is translated as CASSLGTDSYGYTF. This chain uses TRBV7-9 with TRBJ1-2; TRBD1 might be the D (6 bases). This CDR3 spans 14 amino acids. V lost 1 base to trimming and J lost 4 bases, with 10 bases between them. Germline V CDR1 and CDR2: SEHNR, FQNEAQ (reference sequence).

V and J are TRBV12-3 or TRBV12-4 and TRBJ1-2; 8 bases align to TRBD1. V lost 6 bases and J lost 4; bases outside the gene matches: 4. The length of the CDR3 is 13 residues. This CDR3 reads CASSPGQGYGYTF. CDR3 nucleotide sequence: TGTGCCAGCAGCCCAGGACAGGGCTATGGCTACACCTTC.

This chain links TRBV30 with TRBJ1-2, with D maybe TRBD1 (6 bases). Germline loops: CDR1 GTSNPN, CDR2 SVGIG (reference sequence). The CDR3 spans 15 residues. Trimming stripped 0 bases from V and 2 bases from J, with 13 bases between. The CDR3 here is CAWSVQTGGNYGYTF. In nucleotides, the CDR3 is TGTGCCTGGAGTGTACAGACTGGGGGCAACTATGGCTACACCTTC.

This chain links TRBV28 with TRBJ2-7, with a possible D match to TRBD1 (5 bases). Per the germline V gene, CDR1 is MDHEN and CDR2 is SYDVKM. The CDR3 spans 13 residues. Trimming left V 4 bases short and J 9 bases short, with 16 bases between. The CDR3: CASSSLDNDGQYF. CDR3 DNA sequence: TGTGCCAGCAGTTCCTTGGACAACGACGGGCAGTACTTC.

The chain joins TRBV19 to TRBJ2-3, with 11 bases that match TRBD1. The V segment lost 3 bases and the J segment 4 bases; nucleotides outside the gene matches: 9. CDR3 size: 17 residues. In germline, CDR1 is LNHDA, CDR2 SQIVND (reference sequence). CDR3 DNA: TGTGCCAGTAGTATTGGGGCCGGGACAGGGGGTCCAGATACGCAGTATTTT. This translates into CASSIGAGTGGPDTQYF. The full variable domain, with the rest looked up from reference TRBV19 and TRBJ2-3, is DGGITQSPKYLFRKEGQNVTLSCEQNLNHDAMYWYRQDPGQGLRLIYYSQIVNDFQKGDIAEGYSVSREKKESFPLTVTSAQKNPTAFYLCASSIGAGTGGPDTQYFGPGTRLTVL.

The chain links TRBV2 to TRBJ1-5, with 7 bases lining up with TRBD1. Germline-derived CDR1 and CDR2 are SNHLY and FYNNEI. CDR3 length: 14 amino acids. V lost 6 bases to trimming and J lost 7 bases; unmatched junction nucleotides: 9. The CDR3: CASSGGTVDQPQHF. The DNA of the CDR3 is TGTGCCAGCAGCGGTGGGACAGTTGACCAGCCCCAGCATTTT. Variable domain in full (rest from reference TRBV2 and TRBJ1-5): EPEVTQTPSHQVTQMGQEVILRCVPISNHLYFYWYRQILGQKVEFLVSFYNNEISEKSEIFDDQFSVERPDGSNFTLKIRSTKLEDSAMYFCASSGGTVDQPQHFGDGTRLSIL.

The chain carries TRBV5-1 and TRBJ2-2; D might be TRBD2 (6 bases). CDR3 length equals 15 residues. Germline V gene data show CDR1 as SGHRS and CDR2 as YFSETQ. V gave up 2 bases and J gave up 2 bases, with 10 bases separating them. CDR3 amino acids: CASSFWTTNTGELFF. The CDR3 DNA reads TGCGCCAGCAGCTTCTGGACTACCAACACCGGGGAGCTGTTTTTT.

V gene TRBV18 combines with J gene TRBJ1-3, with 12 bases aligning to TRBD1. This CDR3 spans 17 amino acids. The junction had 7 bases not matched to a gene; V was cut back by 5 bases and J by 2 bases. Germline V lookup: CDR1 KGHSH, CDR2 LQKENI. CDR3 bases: TGTGCCAGCTCAACGGGACAGGGGGCAATTACTGGAAACACCATATATTTT. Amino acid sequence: CASSTGQGAITGNTIYF. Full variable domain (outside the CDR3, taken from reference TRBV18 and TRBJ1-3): NAGVMQNPRHLVRRRGQEARLRCSPMKGHSHVYWYRQLPEEGLKFMVYLQKENIIDESGMPKERFSAEFPKEGPSILRIQQVVRGDSAAYFCASSTGQGAITGNTIYFGEGSWLTVV.

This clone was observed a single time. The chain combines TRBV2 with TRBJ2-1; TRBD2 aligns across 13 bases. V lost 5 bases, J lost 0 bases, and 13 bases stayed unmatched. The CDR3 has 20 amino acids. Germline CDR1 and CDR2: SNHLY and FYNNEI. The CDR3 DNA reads TGTGCCAGCAGTCACATATGGACTAGCGGGGGCCTCAGCTCCTACAATGAGCAGTTCTTC. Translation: CASSHIWTSGGLSSYNEQFF.

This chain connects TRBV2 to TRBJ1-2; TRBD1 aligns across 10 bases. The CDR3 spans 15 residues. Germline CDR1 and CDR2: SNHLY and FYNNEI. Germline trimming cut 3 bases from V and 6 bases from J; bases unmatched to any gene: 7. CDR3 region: CASSDGDRGTDGYTF. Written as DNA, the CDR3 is TGTGCCAGCAGTGACGGGGACAGGGGAACGGATGGCTACACCTTC.

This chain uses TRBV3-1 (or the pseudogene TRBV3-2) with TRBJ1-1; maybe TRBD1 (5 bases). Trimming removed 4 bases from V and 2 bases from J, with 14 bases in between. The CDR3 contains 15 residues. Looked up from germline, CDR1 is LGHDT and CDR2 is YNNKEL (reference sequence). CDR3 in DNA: TGTGCCAGCAGCCCGGACACCACTATTAACACTGAAGCTTTCTTT. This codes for CASSPDTTINTEAFF.

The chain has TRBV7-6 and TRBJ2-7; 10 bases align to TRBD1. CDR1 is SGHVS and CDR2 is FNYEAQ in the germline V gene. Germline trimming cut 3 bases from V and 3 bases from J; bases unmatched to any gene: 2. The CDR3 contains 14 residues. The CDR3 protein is CASSLTGGIYEQYF. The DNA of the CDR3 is TGTGCCAGCAGCTTGACAGGGGGCATCTACGAGCAGTACTTC. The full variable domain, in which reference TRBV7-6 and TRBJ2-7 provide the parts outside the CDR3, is GAGVSQSPRYKVTKRGQDVALRCDPISGHVSLYWYRQALGQGPEFLTYFNYEAQQDKSGLPNDRFSAERPEGSISTLTIQRTEQRDSAMYRCASSLTGGIYEQYFGPGTRLTVT.

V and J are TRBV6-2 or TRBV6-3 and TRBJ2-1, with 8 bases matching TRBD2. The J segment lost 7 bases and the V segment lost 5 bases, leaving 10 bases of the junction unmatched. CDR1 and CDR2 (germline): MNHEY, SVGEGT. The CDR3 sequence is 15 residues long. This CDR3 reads CASSPLSGSRNEQFF. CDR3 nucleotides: TGTGCCAGCAGTCCCCTAAGCGGGAGTAGGAATGAGCAGTTCTTC.

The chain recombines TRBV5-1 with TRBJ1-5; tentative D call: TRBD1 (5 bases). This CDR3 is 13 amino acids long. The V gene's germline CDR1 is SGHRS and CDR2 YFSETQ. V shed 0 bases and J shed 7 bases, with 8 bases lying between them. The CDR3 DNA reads TGCGCCAGCAGCTTGGGGGGGGGACAGCCCCAGCATTTT. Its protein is CASSLGGGQPQHF.

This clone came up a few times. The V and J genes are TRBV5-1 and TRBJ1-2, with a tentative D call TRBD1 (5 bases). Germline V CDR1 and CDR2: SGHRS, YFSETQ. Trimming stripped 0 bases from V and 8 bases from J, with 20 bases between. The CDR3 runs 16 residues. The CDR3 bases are TGCGCCAGCAGCTTGGTAGGGCAGGGTGGTTCATACGGCTACACCTTC. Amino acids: CASSLVGQGGSYGYTF. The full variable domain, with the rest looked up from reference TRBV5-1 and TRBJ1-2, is KAGVTQTPRYLIKTRGQQVTLSCSPISGHRSVSWYQQTPGQGLQFLFEYFSETQRNKGNFPGRFSGRQFSNSRSEMNVSTLELGDSALYLCASSLVGQGGSYGYTFGSGTRLTVV.

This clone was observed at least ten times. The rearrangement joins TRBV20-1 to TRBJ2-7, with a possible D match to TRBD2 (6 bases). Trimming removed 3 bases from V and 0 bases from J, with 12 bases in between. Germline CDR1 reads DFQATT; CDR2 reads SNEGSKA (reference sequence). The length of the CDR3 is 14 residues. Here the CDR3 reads CSASSGLSSYEQYF. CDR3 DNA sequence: TGCAGTGCTAGTAGCGGACTTAGCTCCTACGAGCAGTACTTC.

Here the CDR3 DNA reads TGTGCCAGCTCCCGTGTCGGGGGGTCGAACACTGAAGCTTTCTTT. Encoded protein: CASSRVGGSNTEAFF. The rearrangement uses TRBV18 and TRBJ1-1; possibly TRBD1 for D (5 bases). Per germline, CDR1 KGHSH and CDR2 LQKENI. Trimming took 6 bases from V and 1 from J, leaving 15 bases between them. The CDR3 contains 15 residues.

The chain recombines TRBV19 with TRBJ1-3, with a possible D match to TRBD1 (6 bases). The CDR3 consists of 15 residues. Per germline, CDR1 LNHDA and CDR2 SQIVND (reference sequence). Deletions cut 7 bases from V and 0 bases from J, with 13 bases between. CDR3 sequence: CASTTQDSSGNTIYF. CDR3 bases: TGTGCCAGTACCACCCAGGACAGCTCTGGAAACACCATATATTTT.

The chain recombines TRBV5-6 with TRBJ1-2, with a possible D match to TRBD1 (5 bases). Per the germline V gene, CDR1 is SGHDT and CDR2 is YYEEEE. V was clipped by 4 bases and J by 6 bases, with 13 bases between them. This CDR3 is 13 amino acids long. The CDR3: CASSVWGGDGYTF. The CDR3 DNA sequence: TGTGCCAGCAGCGTTTGGGGGGGTGATGGCTACACCTTC.